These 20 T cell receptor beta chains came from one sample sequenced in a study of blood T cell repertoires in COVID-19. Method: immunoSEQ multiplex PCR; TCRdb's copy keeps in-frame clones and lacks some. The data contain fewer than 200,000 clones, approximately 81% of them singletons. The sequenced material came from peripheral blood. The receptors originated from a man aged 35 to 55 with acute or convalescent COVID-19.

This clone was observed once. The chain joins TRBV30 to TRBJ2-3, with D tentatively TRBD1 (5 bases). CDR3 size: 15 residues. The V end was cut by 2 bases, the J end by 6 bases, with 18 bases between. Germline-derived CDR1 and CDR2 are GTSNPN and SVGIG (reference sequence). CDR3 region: CAWSPQGTLPDTQYF. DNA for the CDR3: TGTGCCTGGAGTCCGCAGGGTACTCTGCCGGATACGCAGTATTTT.

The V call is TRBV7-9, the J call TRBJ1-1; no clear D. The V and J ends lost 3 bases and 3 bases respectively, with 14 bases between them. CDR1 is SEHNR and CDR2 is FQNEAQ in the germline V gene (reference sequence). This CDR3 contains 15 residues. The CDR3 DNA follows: TGTGCCAGCAGCTTGAGAACCATCCTCGACACTGAAGCTTTCTTT. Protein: CASSLRTILDTEAFF. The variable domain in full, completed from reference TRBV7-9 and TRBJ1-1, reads DTGVSQNPRHKITKRGQNVTFRCDPISEHNRLYWYRQTLGQGPEFLTYFQNEAQLEKSRLLSDRFSAERPKGSFSTLEIQRTEQGDSAMYLCASSLRTILDTEAFFGQGTRLTVV.

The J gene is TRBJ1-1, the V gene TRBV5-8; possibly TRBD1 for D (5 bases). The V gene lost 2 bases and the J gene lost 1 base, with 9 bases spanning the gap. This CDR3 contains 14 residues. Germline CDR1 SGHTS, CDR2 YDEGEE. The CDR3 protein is CASSLGRENTEAFF. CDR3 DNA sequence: TGTGCCAGCAGCTTAGGCAGGGAGAACACTGAAGCTTTCTTT.

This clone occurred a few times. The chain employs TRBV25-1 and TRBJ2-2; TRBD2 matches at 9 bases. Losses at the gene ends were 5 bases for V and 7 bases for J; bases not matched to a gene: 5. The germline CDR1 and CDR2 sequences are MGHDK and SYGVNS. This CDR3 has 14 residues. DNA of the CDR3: TGTGCCAGCAGTCGCGGGGGGGCCGACGGGGAGCTGTTTTTT. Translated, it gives CASSRGGADGELFF. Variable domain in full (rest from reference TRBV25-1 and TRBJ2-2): EADIYQTPRYLVIGTGKKITLECSQTMGHDKMYWYQQDPGMELHLIHYSYGVNSTEKGDLSSESTVSRIRTEHFPLTLESARPSHTSQYLCASSRGGADGELFFGEGSRLTVL.

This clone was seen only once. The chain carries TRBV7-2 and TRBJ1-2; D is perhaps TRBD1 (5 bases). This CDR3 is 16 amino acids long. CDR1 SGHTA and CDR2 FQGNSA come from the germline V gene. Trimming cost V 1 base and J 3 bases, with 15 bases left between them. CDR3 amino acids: CASSLETGHSYYGYTF. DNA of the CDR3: TGTGCCAGCAGCTTAGAAACAGGTCATTCCTACTATGGCTACACCTTC. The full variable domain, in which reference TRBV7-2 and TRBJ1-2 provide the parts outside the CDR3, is GAGVSQSPSNKVTEKGKDVELRCDPISGHTALYWYRQSLGQGLEFLIYFQGNSAPDKSGLPSDRFSAERTGGSVSTLTIQRTQQEDSAVYLCASSLETGHSYYGYTFGSGTRLTVV.

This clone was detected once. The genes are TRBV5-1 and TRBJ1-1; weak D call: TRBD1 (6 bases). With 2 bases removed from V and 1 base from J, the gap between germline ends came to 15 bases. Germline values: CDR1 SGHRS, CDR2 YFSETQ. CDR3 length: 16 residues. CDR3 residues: CASSFTPRQANTEAFF. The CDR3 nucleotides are TGCGCCAGCAGCTTCACCCCGCGACAGGCGAACACTGAAGCTTTCTTT.

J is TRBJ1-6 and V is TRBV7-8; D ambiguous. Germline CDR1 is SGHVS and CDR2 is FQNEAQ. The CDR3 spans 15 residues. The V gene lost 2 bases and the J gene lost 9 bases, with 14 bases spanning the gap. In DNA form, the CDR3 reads TGTGCCAGCAGCTTATGGCCGCGGTCTGGTTCACCCCTCCACTTT. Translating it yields CASSLWPRSGSPLHF.

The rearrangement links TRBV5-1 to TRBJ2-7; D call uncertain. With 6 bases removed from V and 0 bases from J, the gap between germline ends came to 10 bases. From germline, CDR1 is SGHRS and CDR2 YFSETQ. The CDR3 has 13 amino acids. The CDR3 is CASKVASSYEQYF. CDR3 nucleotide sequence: TGCGCCAGCAAAGTTGCCAGCTCCTACGAGCAGTACTTC.

The CDR3 DNA is TGTGCCAGCAGCTTGCAGGCCTCCTACGAGCAGTACTTC. It codes for CASSLQASYEQYF. The chain links TRBV7-2 to TRBJ2-7; no definite D call. CDR3 length: 13 residues. V was pared by 3 bases and J by 0 bases, with 6 bases between. Germline loops: CDR1 SGHTA, CDR2 FQGNSA.

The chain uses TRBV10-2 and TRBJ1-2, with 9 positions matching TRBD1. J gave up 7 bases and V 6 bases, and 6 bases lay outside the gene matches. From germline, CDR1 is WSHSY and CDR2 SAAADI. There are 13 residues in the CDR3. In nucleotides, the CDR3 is TGCGCCAGCAGCGAACAGGGGGCCGGTGGCTACACCTTC. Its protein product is CASSEQGAGGYTF.

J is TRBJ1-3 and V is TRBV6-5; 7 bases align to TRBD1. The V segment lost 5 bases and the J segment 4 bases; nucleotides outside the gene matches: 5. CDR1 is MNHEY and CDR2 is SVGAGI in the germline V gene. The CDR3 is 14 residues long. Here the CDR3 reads CASSMWDSGNTIYF. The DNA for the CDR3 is TGTGCCAGCAGTATGTGGGACAGCGGAAACACCATATATTTT.

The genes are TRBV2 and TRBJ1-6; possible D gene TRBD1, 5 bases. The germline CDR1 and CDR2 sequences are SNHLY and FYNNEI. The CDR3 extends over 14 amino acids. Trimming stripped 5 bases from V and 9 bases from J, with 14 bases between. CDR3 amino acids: CASSKRGRGSPLHF. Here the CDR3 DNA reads TGTGCCAGCAGTAAAAGGGGCCGTGGTTCACCCCTCCACTTT.

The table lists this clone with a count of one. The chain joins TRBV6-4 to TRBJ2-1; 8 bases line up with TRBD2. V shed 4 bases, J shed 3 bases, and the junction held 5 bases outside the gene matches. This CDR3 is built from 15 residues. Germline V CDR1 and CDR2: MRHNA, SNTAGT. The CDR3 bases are TGTGCCAGCAGTGTCCGGGGGGGCCTCTACAATGAGCAGTTCTTC. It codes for CASSVRGGLYNEQFF.

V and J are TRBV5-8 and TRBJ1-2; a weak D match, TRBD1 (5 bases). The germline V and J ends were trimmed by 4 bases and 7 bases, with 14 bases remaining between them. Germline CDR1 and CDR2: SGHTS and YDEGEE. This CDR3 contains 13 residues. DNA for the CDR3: TGTGCCAGCAGCCCGAAACAGGCCGGTGGCTACACCTTC. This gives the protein CASSPKQAGGYTF.

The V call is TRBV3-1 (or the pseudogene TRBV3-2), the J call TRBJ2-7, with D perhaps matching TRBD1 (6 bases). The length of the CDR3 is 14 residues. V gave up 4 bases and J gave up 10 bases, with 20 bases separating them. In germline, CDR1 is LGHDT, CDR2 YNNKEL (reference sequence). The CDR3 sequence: CASSPGPIRGSQYF. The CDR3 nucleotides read TGTGCCAGCAGCCCCGGCCCGATAAGGGGGAGCCAGTACTTC.

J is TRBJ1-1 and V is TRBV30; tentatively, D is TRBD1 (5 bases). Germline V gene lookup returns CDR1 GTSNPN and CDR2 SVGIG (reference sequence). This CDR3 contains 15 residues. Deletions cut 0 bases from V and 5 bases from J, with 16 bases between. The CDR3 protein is CAWSVRGTLRTEAFF. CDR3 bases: TGTGCCTGGAGTGTACGGGGGACCCTCAGGACTGAAGCTTTCTTT.

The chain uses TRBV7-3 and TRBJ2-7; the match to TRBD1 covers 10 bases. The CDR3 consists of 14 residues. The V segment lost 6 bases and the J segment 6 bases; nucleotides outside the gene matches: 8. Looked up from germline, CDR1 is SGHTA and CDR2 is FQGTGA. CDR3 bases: TGTGCCAGCAGGCCAAGACAGGGGGCCGCCGAGCAGTACTTC. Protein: CASRPRQGAAEQYF.

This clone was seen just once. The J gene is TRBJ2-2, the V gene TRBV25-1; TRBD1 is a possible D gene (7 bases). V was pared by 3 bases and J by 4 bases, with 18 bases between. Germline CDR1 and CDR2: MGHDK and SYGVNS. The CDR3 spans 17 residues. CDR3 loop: CASSDPRGDSRTGELFF. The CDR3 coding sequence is TGTGCCAGCAGTGACCCTAGGGGGGACAGTCGCACCGGGGAGCTGTTTTTT.

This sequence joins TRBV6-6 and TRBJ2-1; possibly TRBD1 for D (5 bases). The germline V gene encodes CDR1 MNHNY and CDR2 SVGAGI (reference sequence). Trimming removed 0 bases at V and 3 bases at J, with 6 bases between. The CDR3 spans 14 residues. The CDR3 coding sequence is TGTGCCAGCAGTTACTCCAGGGTCTACAATGAGCAGTTCTTC. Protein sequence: CASSYSRVYNEQFF.

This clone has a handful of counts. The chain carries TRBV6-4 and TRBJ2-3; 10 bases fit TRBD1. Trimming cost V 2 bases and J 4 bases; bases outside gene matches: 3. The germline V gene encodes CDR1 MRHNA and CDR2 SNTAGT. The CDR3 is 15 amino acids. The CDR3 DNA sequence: TGTGCCAGCAGTGACGGGACAGGGGCACCAGATACGCAGTATTTT. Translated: CASSDGTGAPDTQYF.